This T cell receptor beta chain is drawn from a study of blood T cell repertoires in COVID-19. Looking at the study overall: COVID-19 samples from acute and convalescent phases originated in the United States, Italy and Spain.

The method was immunoSEQ multiplex PCR; TCRdb's version includes in-frame clones alone and lacks a portion of them. The table lists about 210,000 clones, 92% of them singletons. This clone showed up just a few times. CDR3 length: 16 amino acids. CDR1 is MGHRA and CDR2 is YSYEKL in the germline V gene. Germline trimming cut 2 bases from V and 2 bases from J; bases unmatched to any gene: 7. This receptor was taken from a man aged 25 to 40 with acute or convalescent COVID-19. The sample was peripheral blood. The chain is built from TRBV4-1 and TRBJ2-5; TRBD2 matches at 8 bases. CDR3 in amino acids: CASSQWGSGTQETQYF. In DNA, the CDR3 is TGCGCCAGCAGCCAATGGGGTAGCGGGACGCAAGAGACCCAGTACTTC.